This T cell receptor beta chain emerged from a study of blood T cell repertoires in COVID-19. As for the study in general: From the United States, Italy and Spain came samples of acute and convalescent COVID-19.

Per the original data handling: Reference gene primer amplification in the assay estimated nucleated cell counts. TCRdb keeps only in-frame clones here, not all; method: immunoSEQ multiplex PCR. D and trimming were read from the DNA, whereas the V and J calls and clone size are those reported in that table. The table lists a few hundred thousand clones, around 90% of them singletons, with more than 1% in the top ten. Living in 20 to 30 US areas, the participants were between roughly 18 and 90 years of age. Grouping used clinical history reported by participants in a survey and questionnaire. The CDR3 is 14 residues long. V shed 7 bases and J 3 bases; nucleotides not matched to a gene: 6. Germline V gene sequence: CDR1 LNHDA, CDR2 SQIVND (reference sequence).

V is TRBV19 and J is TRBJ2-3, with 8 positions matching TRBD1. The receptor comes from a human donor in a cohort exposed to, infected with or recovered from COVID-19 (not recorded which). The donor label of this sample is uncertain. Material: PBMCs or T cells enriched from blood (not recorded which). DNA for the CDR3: TGTGCCAGTACCACAGGGGGAGGAACAGATACGCAGTATTTT. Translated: CASTTGGGTDTQYF.